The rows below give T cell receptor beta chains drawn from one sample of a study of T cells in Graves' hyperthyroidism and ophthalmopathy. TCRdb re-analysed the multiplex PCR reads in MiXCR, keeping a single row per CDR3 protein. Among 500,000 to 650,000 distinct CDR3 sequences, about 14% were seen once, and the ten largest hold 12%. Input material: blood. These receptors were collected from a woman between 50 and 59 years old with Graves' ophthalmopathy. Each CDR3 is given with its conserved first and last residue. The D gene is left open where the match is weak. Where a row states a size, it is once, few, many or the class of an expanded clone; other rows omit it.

CDR3 protein: CASSQGQGSANTGELFF
CDR3 DNA: TGTGCCAGTAGTCAAGGACAGGGGAGCGCGAACACCGGGGAGCTGTTTTTT
V gene: TRBV19
D gene: TRBD1
clone size: .
J gene: TRBJ2-2

CDR3 protein: CASSFGTPTYEQYF
CDR3 DNA: TGTGCCAGCAGTTTCGGGACTCCCACCTACGAGCAGTACTTC
V gene: TRBV27
D gene: .
clone size: many
J gene: TRBJ2-7

CDR3 protein: CASSLFRAGEAEAFF
CDR3 DNA: TGCGCCAGCAGCTTATTTCGGGCAGGGGAGGCTGAAGCTTTCTTT
V gene: TRBV5-1
D gene: .
clone size: many
J gene: TRBJ1-1

CDR3 protein: CASSFLTRLSYEQYF
CDR3 DNA: TGTGCCAGCAGCTTCCTGACAAGGTTGAGCTACGAGCAGTACTTC
V gene: TRBV5-6
D gene: .
clone size: few
J gene: TRBJ2-7

CDR3 protein: CASSSGTGFQPQHF
CDR3 DNA: TGTGCCAGCAGCTCCGGGACAGGGTTTCAGCCCCAGCATTTT
V gene: TRBV7-8
D gene: TRBD1
clone size: .
J gene: TRBJ1-5

CDR3 protein: CASSIRGHSAIEAFF
CDR3 DNA: TGTGCCAGTAGTATTAGGGGCCACTCAGCGATTGAAGCTTTCTTT
V gene: TRBV19
D gene: .
clone size: .
J gene: TRBJ1-1

CDR3 protein: CASSQGTRDKTYEQYF
CDR3 DNA: TGTGCCAGCAGCCAAGGGACCCGGGACAAAACCTACGAGCAGTACTTC
V gene: TRBV3-2
D gene: .
clone size: many
J gene: TRBJ2-7

CDR3 protein: CSATGLAEKTQYF
CDR3 DNA: TGCAGTGCTACCGGACTAGCGGAAAAGACCCAGTACTTC
V gene: TRBV20-1
D gene: TRBD2
clone size: once
J gene: TRBJ2-5

CDR3 protein: CASSPLAGVPGELFF
CDR3 DNA: TGTGCCAGCAGCCCGCTAGCGGGAGTTCCCGGGGAGCTGTTTTTT
V gene: TRBV7-2
D gene: TRBD2
clone size: .
J gene: TRBJ2-2

CDR3 protein: CASWRPLGEQAAGTEAFF
CDR3 DNA: TGTGCCAGCTGGCGGCCCCTGGGAGAGCAGGCGGCGGGCACTGAAGCTTTCTTT
V gene: TRBV5-5
D gene: .
clone size: .
J gene: TRBJ1-1